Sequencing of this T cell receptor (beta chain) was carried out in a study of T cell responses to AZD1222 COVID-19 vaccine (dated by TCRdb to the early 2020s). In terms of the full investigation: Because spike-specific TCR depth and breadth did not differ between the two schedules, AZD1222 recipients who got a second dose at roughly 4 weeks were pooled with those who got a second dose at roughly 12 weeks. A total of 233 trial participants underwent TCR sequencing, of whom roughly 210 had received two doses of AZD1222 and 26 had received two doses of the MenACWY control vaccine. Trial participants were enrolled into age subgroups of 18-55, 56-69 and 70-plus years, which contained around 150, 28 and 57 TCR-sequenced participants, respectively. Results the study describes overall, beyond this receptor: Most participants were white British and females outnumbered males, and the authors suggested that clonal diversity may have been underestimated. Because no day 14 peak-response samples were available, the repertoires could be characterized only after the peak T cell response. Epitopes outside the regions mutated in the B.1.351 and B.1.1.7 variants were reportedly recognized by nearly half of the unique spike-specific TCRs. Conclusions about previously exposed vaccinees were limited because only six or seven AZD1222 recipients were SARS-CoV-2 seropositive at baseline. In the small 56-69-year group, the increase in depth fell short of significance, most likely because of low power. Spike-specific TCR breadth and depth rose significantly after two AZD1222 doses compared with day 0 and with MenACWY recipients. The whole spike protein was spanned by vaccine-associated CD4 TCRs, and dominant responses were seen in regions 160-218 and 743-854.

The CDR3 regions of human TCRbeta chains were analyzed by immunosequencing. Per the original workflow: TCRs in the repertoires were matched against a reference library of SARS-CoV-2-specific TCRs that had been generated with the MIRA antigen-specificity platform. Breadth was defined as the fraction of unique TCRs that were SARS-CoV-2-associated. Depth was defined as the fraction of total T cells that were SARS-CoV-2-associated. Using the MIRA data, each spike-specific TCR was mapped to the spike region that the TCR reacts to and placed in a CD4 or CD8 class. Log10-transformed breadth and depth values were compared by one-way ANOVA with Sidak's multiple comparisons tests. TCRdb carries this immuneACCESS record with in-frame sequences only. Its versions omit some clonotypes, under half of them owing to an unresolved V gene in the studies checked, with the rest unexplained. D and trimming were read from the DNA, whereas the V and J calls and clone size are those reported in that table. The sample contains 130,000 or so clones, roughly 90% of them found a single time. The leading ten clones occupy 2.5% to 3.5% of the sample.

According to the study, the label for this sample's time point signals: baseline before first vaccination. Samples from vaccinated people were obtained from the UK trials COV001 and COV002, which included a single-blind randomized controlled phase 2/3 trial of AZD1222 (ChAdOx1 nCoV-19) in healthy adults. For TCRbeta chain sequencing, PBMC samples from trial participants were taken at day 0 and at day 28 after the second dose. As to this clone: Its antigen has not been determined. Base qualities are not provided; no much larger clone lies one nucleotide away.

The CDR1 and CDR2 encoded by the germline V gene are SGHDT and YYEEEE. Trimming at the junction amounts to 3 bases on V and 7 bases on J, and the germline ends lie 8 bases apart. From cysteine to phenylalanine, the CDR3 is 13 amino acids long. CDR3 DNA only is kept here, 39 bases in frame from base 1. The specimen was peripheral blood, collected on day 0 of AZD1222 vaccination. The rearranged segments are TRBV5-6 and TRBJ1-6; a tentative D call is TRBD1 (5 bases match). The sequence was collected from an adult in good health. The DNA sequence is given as TGTGCCAGCAGCTGGTCAGGGAATTCACCCCTCCACTTT. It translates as CASSWSGNSPLHF.